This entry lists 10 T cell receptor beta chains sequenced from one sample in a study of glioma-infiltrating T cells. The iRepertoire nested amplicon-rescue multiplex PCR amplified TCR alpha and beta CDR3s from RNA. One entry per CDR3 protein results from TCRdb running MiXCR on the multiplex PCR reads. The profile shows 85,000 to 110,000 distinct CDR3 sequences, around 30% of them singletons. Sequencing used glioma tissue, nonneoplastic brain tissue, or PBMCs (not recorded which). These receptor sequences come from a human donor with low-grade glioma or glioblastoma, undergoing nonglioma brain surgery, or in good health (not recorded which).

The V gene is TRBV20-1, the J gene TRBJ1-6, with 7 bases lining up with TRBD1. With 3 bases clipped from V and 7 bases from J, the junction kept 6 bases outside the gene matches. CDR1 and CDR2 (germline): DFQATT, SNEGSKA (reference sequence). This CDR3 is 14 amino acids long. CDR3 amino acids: CSASVDRENSPLHF. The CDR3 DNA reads TGCAGTGCTAGTGTTGACAGGGAGAATTCACCCCTCCACTTT.

CDR3 residues: CASSRESADTQYF. The CDR3 region has the DNA TGTGCCAGCAGCCGAGAATCCGCAGATACGCAGTATTTT. The genes are TRBV7-2 and TRBJ2-3; D gene unclear. The CDR3 sequence is 13 residues long. CDR1 SGHTA and CDR2 FQGNSA come from the germline V gene. V lost 5 bases and J lost 4, with 10 bases in between.

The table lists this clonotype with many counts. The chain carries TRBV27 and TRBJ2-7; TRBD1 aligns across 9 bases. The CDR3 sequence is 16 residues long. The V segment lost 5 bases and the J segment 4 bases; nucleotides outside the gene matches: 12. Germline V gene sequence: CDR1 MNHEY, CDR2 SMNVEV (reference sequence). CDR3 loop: CASSDYVPGQGYEQYF. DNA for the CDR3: TGTGCCAGCAGTGACTATGTCCCGGGACAGGGTTACGAGCAGTACTTC.

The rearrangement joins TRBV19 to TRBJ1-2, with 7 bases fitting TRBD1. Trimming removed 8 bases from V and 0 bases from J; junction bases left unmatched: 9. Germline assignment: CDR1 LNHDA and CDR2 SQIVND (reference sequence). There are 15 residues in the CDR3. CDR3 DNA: TGTGCCAGTCGAAAGCCCGGGACAGCTAACTATGGCTACACCTTC. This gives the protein CASRKPGTANYGYTF.

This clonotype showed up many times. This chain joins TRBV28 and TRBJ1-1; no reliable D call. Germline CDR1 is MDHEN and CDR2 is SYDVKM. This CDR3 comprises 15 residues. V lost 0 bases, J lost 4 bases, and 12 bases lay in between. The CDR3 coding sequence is TGTGCCAGCAGTTTATGGTCAGGCCGGTCCACTGAAGCTTTCTTT. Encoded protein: CASSLWSGRSTEAFF.

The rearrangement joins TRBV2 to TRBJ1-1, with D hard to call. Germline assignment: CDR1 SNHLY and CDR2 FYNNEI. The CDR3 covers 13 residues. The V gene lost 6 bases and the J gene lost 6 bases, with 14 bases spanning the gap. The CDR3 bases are TGTGCCAGCAGAGCATTCGGGGTCTCTGAAGCTTTCTTT. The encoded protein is CASRAFGVSEAFF.

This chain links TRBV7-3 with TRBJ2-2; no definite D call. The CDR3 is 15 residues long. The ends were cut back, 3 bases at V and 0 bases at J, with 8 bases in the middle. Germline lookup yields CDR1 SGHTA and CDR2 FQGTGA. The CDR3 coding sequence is TGTGCCAGCAGCTTCAGAGAGACGAACACCGGGGAGCTGTTTTTT. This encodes CASSFRETNTGELFF.

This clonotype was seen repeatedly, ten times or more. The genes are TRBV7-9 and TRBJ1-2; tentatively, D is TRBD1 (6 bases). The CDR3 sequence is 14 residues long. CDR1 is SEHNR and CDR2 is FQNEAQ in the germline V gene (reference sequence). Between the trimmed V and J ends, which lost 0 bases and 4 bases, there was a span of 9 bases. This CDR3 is CASSLAGAAYGYTF. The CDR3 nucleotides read TGTGCCAGCAGCTTAGCGGGGGCGGCCTATGGCTACACCTTC.

CDR3 in amino acids: CSVFALTGKYTGTGELFF. CDR3 nucleotide sequence: TGCAGCGTTTTCGCCCTGACAGGGAAGTATACGGGCACCGGGGAGCTGTTTTTT. This rearrangement joins TRBV29-1 to TRBJ2-2; TRBD1 aligns across 7 bases. CDR3 length: 18 residues. Germline CDR1 reads SQVTM; CDR2 reads ANQGSEA. The trim removed 5 bases at V and 4 bases at J, leaving 19 bases unmatched.

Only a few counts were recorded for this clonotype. The CDR3 nucleotides are TGTGCCAGCAGCTTAGAGGAGGGGGAAAGGACTGAAGCTTTCTTT. Its translation: CASSLEEGERTEAFF. This chain uses TRBV7-9 with TRBJ1-1, with D possibly being TRBD1 (6 bases). Trimming removed 1 base at V and 5 bases at J, with 14 bases between. The CDR3 spans 15 residues. The germline CDR1 and CDR2 sequences are SEHNR and FQNEAQ (reference sequence). Full variable domain (missing parts from reference TRBV7-9 and TRBJ1-1): DTGVSQNPRHKITKRGQNVTFRCDPISEHNRLYWYRQTLGQGPEFLTYFQNEAQLEKSRLLSDRFSAERPKGSFSTLEIQRTEQGDSAMYLCASSLEEGERTEAFFGQGTRLTVV.